The present T cell receptor beta chain was sequenced within a study of cytomegalovirus exposure and HLA in healthy donors. About the research overall: Early release data held 75 million to 100 million unique TCRs from HLA-typed donors. Study findings and constraints: Researchers left out some V segments, among them TRBV6-2 and TRBV6-3, as indistinguishable.

CDR1 and CDR2 (germline): SGHTA, FQGNSA. The CDR3 extends over 16 amino acids. V lost 2 bases, J lost 0 bases, and 4 bases stayed unmatched. A remark on this clone: The target antigen is unknown.

The PCR used 60 Vbeta and 13 Jbeta primers. Clones were read by immunoSEQ multiplex PCR, and TCRdb kept only the in-frame ones, dropping some. The sample consists of 190,000 or so clones, roughly 80% of them appearing once. Donors showed nominal health when sampled, although they likely had unrecorded immune exposures. This TCR was recovered from a man aged 45-60 years in good health and CMV-seronegative. The chain combines TRBV7-2 with TRBJ2-7, with 10 positions matching TRBD2. What was sequenced was PBMCs. CDR3 sequence: CASSLRASGSSYEQYF. In DNA, the CDR3 is TGTGCCAGCAGCTTAAGGGCTAGCGGGAGCTCCTACGAGCAGTACTTC.